This T cell receptor beta chain is drawn from a study of breast tumors, draining lymph nodes, adjacent tissues. Regarding the study as a whole: Tumor TCR diversity was below lymph nodes but above nontumor tissue. Most tumor T cells seemingly derive from lymph node, then expand in tumor.

Many counts were recorded for this clonotype. What it binds is unknown. The trim removed 2 bases at V and 8 bases at J, leaving 25 bases unmatched. The CDR3 extends over 20 amino acids. Germline V gives CDR1 SEHNR, CDR2 FQNEAQ (reference sequence). The lymph nodes were axillary draining lymph nodes from breast cancer patients. TCRdb ran MiXCR on the multiplex PCR reads and lists one entry per CDR3 protein. Of 150,000 to 200,000 distinct CDR3 sequences listed, 25% to 40% were seen once; the top ten hold 4.3%. This TCR was sampled from a female donor with breast cancer. Some clones in this sample may be carry-over from other donors' samples. Specimen: axillary lymph node tissue. This chain uses TRBV7-9 with TRBJ2-3, with 7 bases fitting TRBD2. In nucleotides, the CDR3 is TGTGCCAGCAGCTTATTGGTGGGGGGATGGGACTACCGGGCTCTGGGTACGCAGTATTTT. It translates to CASSLLVGGWDYRALGTQYF.